The 5 T cell receptor beta chains below all came from one sample that was sequenced in a study of shared clonotypes between healthy human individuals. The protocol was immunoSEQ multiplex PCR, while the TCRdb copy is restricted to in-frame clones and leaves out a portion. The repertoire holds some 1,600,000 clones, with under 99% as singletons. Sequences were obtained from naive CD4+ T cells sorted from blood. As to subset: CD45RA+ positively selected. These receptors all stem from a young man in good health.

In DNA form, the CDR3 reads TGTGCCAGCAGTCGCTCAGGGAACTATGGCTACACCTTC. Its protein product is CASSRSGNYGYTF. This chain joins TRBV6-5 and TRBJ1-2; TRBD1 is a possible D gene (5 bases). Germline CDR1 MNHEY, CDR2 SVGAGI. This CDR3 contains 13 residues. Trimming removed 5 bases at V and 2 bases at J, with 9 bases between.

About this clone: Other DNA sequences of this sample code for an identical CDR3. The chain recombines TRBV18 with TRBJ1-2; 7 bases are a match to TRBD1. J was trimmed by 3 bases and V by 3 bases; bases with no gene match: 1. CDR1 is KGHSH, CDR2 LQKENI, per germline. The CDR3 loop spans 13 amino acids. CDR3 region: CASSPTGDYGYTF. In nucleotides, the CDR3 is TGTGCCAGCTCACCCACAGGGGACTATGGCTACACCTTC.

The J gene is TRBJ2-7, the V gene TRBV5-6; 13 nucleotides line up with TRBD2. CDR1 is SGHDT, CDR2 YYEEEE, per germline. This CDR3 contains 16 residues. V lost 2 bases, J lost 3 bases, and 5 bases stayed unmatched. Here the CDR3 reads CASSFRGLAGVYEQYF. The CDR3 nucleotides read TGTGCCAGCAGCTTCAGAGGACTAGCGGGAGTCTACGAGCAGTACTTC.

This clone came up once. The chain employs TRBV18 and TRBJ2-7; D remains ambiguous. The CDR3 is 14 amino acids. V lost 3 bases and J 3 bases, leaving 12 bases between the germline ends. Per the germline V gene, CDR1 is KGHSH and CDR2 is LQKENI. The chain's CDR3 is CASSPQQVGYEQYF. The CDR3 DNA is TGTGCCAGCTCACCCCAACAAGTGGGCTACGAGCAGTACTTC.

This chain uses TRBV25-1 with TRBJ2-7, with 11 nucleotides matching TRBD2. J lost 3 bases, V lost 1 base, and 8 bases had no gene match. CDR1 is MGHDK and CDR2 is SYGVNS in the germline V gene. This CDR3 spans 17 amino acids. DNA of the CDR3: TGTGCCAGCAGTGAATCCCGGGGACTAGCGGTGATCTACGAGCAGTACTTC. Translation: CASSESRGLAVIYEQYF.